This T cell receptor (beta chain) was profiled in a study of immune evolution from preneoplasia to lung adenocarcinoma. Study conclusions and caveats: Clonality was highest in normal lung, lower in later-stage lesions apparently.

The protocol was immunoSEQ multiplex PCR, while the TCRdb copy is restricted to in-frame clones and leaves out a portion. The sample has over 11,000 clones, approximately 80% seen once. Germline loops: CDR1 SGHTA, CDR2 FQGTGA. This CDR3 region has 21 residues. The V and J ends lost 5 bases and 8 bases, in that order; junction bases with no gene match: 30. This clone was counted once. Its antigen is unidentified. H&E slides confirmed each diagnosis, reviewed by two pathologists independently. This clonotype was obtained from an older person with lung adenocarcinoma. J is TRBJ2-1 and V is TRBV7-3; 7 nucleotides agree with TRBD2. The sequencing input was FFPE minimally invasive lung adenocarcinoma tissue. CDR3 amino acids: CASSPLGVSGLSGGRKDEQFF. The CDR3 DNA is TGTGCCAGCAGCCCCTTGGGGGTTTCGGGGCTGTCTGGCGGGAGAAAAGATGAGCAGTTCTTC.